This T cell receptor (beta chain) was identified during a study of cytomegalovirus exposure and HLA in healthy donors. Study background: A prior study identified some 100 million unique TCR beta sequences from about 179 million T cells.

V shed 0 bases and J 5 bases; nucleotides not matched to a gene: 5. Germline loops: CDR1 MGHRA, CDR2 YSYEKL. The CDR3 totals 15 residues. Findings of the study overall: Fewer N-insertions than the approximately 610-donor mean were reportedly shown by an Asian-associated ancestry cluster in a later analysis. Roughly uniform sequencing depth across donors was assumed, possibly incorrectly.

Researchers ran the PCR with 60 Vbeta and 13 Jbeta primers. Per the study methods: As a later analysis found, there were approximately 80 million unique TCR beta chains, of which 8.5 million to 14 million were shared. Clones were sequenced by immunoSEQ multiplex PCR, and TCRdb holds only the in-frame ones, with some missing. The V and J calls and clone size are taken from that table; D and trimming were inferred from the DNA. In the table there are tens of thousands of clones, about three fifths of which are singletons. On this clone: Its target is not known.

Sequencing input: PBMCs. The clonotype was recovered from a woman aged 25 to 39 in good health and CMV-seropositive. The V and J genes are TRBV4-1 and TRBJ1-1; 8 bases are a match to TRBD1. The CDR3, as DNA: TGCGCCAGCAGCCAAGAGGCCCGGACAGGGACTGAAGCTTTCTTT. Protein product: CASSQEARTGTEAFF.